This T cell receptor beta chain was profiled in a study of OX40 agonist ivuxolimab in advanced cancers. Study details: Ivuxolimab, an antibody that agonizes OX40 (CD134), was administered to the patients.

Data came from immunoSEQ multiplex PCR; TCRdb stores just in-frame clones and leaves some out. The sample has 80,000 to 100,000 clones; approximately 93% are singletons. The material was CD4+ or CD8+ T cells sorted from blood, obtained in a trial of the OX40 agonist ivuxolimab. The receptor was isolated from an adult with an advanced solid tumor such as melanoma, head and neck, liver or kidney cancer.

The CDR3 is CASSAGGTGLAGGETQYF. The CDR3, as DNA: TGTGCCAGCAGCGCGGGCGGGACTGGACTAGCGGGGGGAGAGACCCAGTACTTC. The J gene is TRBJ2-5, the V gene TRBV5-6; TRBD2 agrees at 14 bases. The V gene's germline CDR1 is SGHDT and CDR2 YYEEEE. After removal of 4 bases from V and 4 bases from J, the junction contained 12 bases not matched to a gene. The CDR3 sequence is 18 residues long. The variable domain in full, with the rest retrieved from reference TRBV5-6 and TRBJ2-5, is DAGVTQSPTHLIKTRGQQVTLRCSPKSGHDTVSWYQQALGQGPQFIFQYYEEEERQRGNFPDRFSGHQFPNYSSELNVNALLLGDSALYLCASSAGGTGLAGGETQYFGPGTRLLVL.